Many counts were recorded for the clone carrying this T cell receptor beta chain. Its antigen is not known. TCRdb analysed the 5' RACE reads with MiXCR anew, one entry per CDR3 protein. Of tens of thousands of distinct CDR3 sequences in the sample, roughly 4.5% were seen once. These data originate in a study of early T cells in non-severe SARS-CoV-2 infection. Germline lookup yields CDR1 LGHNA and CDR2 YNFKEQ. Trimming removed 0 bases from V and 4 bases from J, with 12 bases in between. The CDR3 is made up of 16 amino acids. General study results and limits: Missing private and CD4 specificities, VDJdb matching favored anti-spike CD8 responses.

The clonotype comes from an adult who was a healthcare worker with PCR-confirmed SARS-CoV-2 infection or an uninfected control (not recorded which). Sequenced sample: whole blood. The chain recombines TRBV4-2 with TRBJ2-2; possibly TRBD1 for D (5 bases). The CDR3 sequence is CASSQDSGRATGELFF. The CDR3 nucleotides are TGTGCCAGCAGCCAAGATTCTGGCAGGGCCACCGGGGAGCTGTTTTTT.